This passage covers 9 T cell receptor beta chains from one sample sequenced in a study of cytotoxic CD8 clonotypes in ibrutinib-treated CLL. Generated by immunoSEQ multiplex PCR, the TCRdb table keeps only in-frame clones and is missing some. The sample lists almost 250,000 clones; 70% were seen once. The source material was PBMCs, sampled after 24 months of ibrutinib treatment. The receptors shown here come from a human donor with chronic lymphocytic leukemia.

Only one count was recorded for this clone. This rearrangement joins TRBV7-2 to TRBJ2-7, with 7 bases aligning to TRBD2. V shed 0 bases and J 5 bases; nucleotides not matched to a gene: 10. This CDR3 spans 16 amino acids. Germline lookup yields CDR1 SGHTA and CDR2 FQGNSA. The CDR3 here is CASSLAGGRRYHEQYF. The CDR3 coding sequence is TGTGCCAGCAGCTTAGCCGGCGGGAGAAGGTACCACGAGCAGTACTTC.

The genes are TRBV5-8 and TRBJ2-1; D tentatively reads TRBD1 or TRBD2 (5 bases each). The CDR3 sequence is 11 residues long. From germline, CDR1 is SGHTS and CDR2 YDEGEE. The ends were cut back, 5 bases at V and 9 bases at J, with 9 bases in the middle. This CDR3 reads CASRGEGEQFF. CDR3 nucleotide sequence: TGTGCCAGCAGGGGGGAAGGTGAGCAGTTCTTC. Drawing the rest from reference TRBV5-8 and TRBJ2-1, the complete variable domain is EAGVTQSPTHLIKTRGQQATLRCSPISGHTSVYWYQQALGLGLQFLLWYDEGEERNRGNFPPRFSGRQFPNYSSELNVNALELEDSALYLCASRGEGEQFFGPGTRLTVL.

The chain joins TRBV28 to TRBJ2-3; possible D gene TRBD2, 6 bases. Trimming shortened V by 5 bases and J by 2 bases, and 8 bases separated the two germline ends. This CDR3 contains 13 residues. CDR1 MDHEN and CDR2 SYDVKM come from the germline V gene. The CDR3 sequence: CASSRTNTDTQYF. CDR3 sequence (DNA): TGTGCCAGCAGTCGGACTAACACAGATACGCAGTATTTT.

The chain recombines TRBV6-1 with TRBJ2-7, with 7 bases fitting TRBD1. Per germline, CDR1 MNHNS and CDR2 SASEGT. The CDR3 runs to 13 residues. V lost 7 bases, J lost 5 bases, and 8 bases stayed unmatched. CDR3 DNA: TGTGCCAGCACTCGACAGGGTGTGGACGAGCAGTACTTC. It encodes CASTRQGVDEQYF.

The V call is TRBV5-1, the J call TRBJ2-1, with 10 bases fitting TRBD2. CDR1 and CDR2 from the germline V gene are SGHRS and YFSETQ. Germline trimming cut 4 bases from V and 0 bases from J; bases unmatched to any gene: 10. The CDR3 sequence is 18 residues long. The CDR3 nucleotides read TGCGCCAGCAGCCTCGGTCCTAGCGGGGGAAGCTCCTACAATGAGCAGTTCTTC. This encodes CASSLGPSGGSSYNEQFF.

This clone was observed a single time. At one end the junction does not follow the germline gene, possibly because of a read error. This chain uses TRBV30 with TRBJ2-7; either TRBD1 or TRBD2 may supply D (5 bases each). Germline V CDR1 and CDR2: GTSNPN, SVGIG (reference sequence). CDR3 size: 12 residues. CDR3 amino acids: CAWSDYRDEQYF. DNA of the CDR3: TGTGCCTGGAGTGATTATCGGGACGAACAGTACTTC.

The gene calls are TRBV28 and TRBJ2-5; TRBD1 aligns across 8 bases. Trimming at V came to 4 bases and at J to 3 bases, leaving 1 base not matched to a gene. This CDR3 is 13 amino acids long. The germline V gene encodes CDR1 MDHEN and CDR2 SYDVKM. CDR3 amino acids: CASSSDREETQYF. In DNA, the CDR3 is TGTGCCAGCAGTTCGGACAGGGAAGAGACCCAGTACTTC. The full variable domain, its missing parts supplied by reference TRBV28 and TRBJ2-5, is DVKVTQSSRYLVKRTGEKVFLECVQDMDHENMFWYRQDPGLGLRLIYFSYDVKMKEKGDIPEGYSVSREKKERFSLILESASTNQTSMYLCASSSDREETQYFGPGTRLLVL.

This clone turned up a few times. This chain joins TRBV7-6 and TRBJ2-5; D is unclear. From germline, CDR1 is SGHVS and CDR2 FNYEAQ. Trimming took 3 bases from V and 4 from J, leaving 9 bases between them. This CDR3 is 13 amino acids long. CDR3 amino acids: CASSFGRLETQYF. Here the CDR3 DNA reads TGTGCCAGCAGCTTCGGACGGTTAGAGACCCAGTACTTC.

This chain uses TRBV15 with TRBJ2-1; 8 bases fit TRBD2. Trimming removed 3 bases from V and 0 bases from J; junction bases left unmatched: 1. Germline assignment: CDR1 LNHNV and CDR2 YYDKDF (reference sequence). This CDR3 comprises 15 residues. The CDR3 protein is CATSSTSGSYNEQFF. The CDR3 DNA reads TGTGCCACCAGCAGCACTAGCGGCTCCTACAATGAGCAGTTCTTC.